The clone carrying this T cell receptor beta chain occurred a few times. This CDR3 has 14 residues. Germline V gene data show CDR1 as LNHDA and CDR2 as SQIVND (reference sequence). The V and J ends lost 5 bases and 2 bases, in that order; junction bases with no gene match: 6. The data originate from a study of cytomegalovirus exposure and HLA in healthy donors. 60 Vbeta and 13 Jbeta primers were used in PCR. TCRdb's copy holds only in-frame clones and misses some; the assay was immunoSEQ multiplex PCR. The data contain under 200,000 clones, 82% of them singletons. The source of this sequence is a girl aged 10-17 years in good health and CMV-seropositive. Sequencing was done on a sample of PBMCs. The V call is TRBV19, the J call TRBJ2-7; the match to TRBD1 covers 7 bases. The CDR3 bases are TGTGCCAGTAGTCGGACAGGTGTAACCTACGAGCAGTACTTC. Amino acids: CASSRTGVTYEQYF.